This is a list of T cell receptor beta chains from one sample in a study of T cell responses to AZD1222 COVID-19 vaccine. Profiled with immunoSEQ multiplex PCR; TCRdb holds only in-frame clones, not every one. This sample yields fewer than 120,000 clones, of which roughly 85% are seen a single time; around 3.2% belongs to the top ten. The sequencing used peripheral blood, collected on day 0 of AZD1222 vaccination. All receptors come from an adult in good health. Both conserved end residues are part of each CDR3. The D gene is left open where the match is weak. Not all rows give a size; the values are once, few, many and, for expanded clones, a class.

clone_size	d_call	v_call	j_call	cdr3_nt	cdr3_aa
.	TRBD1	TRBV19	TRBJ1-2	TGTGCCAGTAGTTCCACCAGCAACAGGGGGGTTGGAGGCTACACCTTC	CASSSTSNRGVGGYTF
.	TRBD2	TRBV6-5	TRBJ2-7	TGTGCCAGCAGGGGGACTAGCGCATTCTACGAGCAGTACTTC	CASRGTSAFYEQYF
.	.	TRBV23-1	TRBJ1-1	TGCGCCAGCCCTCGGAGACCGGAGGGGCGCGGAACTGAAGCTTTCTTT	CASPRRPEGRGTEAFF
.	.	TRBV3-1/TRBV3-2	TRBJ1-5	TGTGCCAGCAGCCAAGATTTAACAGGGAGCCAGCCCCAGCATTTT	CASSQDLTGSQPQHF
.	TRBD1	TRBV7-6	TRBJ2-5	TGTGCCAGCAGCCCCACCCTAGGGGGGGGGACAGGGACCGAGACCCAGTACTTC	CASSPTLGGGTGTETQYF
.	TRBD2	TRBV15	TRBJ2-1	TGTGCCATCCGGACTAGCGGGACCTCCTACAATGAGCAGTTCTTC	CAIRTSGTSYNEQFF
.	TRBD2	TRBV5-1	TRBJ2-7	TGCGCCAGCAGTAATTGGGCTAGCGGGAGAACAAACGAGCAGTACTTC	CASSNWASGRTNEQYF
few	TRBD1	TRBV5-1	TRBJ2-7	TGCGCCAGCAGTTTCCGGACAGGGGAGGGCGAGCAGTACTTC	CASSFRTGEGEQYF
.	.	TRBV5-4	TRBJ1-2	TGTGCCAGCAGCTTCGCCGGGGTGACTAGGGGCTACACCTTC	CASSFAGVTRGYTF
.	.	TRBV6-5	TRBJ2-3	TGTGCCAGCAGTAGCGGGTCCTACACAGATACGCAGTATTTT	CASSSGSYTDTQYF
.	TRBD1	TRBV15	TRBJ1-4	TGTGCCACCAGCAGAGACGCTTCTGGCCAGGGGGCCCCGTACGAAAAACTGTTTTTT	CATSRDASGQGAPYEKLFF
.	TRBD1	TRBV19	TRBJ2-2	TGTGCCAGTAGTGACTGGGACAGGGGGCGGACCGGGGAGCTGTTTTTT	CASSDWDRGRTGELFF
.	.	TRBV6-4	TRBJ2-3	TGTGCCAGCAGTGATGGGGGCGGATCTAGCACAGATACGCAGTATTTT	CASSDGGGSSTDTQYF
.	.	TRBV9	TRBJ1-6	TGTGCCAGCAGCGTAGAAGGTGGAGCCCTCCACTTT	CASSVEGGALHF
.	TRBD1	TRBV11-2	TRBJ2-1	TGTGCCAGCAGCTCAGACAGGGTAAACAATGAGCAGTTCTTC	CASSSDRVNNEQFF
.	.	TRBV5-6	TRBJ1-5	TGTGCCAGCAGCGGAAGGGTGAATAGCAATCAGCCCCAGCATTTT	CASSGRVNSNQPQHF
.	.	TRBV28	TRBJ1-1	TGTGCCAGCAGGGCCGGGGGCACTGAAGCTTTCTTT	CASRAGGTEAFF
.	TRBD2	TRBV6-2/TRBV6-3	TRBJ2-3	TGTGCCAGCAGTTACTCGACTAGCGGGAGTTATACGCAGTATTTT	CASSYSTSGSYTQYF
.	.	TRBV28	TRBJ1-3	TGTGCCAGCAGTTTAGGGGCAGGGGATGTATTAGGAAACACCATATATTTT	CASSLGAGDVLGNTIYF
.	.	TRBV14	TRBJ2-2	TGTGCCAGCAGCCCCAGACTGGGCACCGGGGAGCTGTTTTTT	CASSPRLGTGELFF
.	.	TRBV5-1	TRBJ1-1	TGCGCCAGCAGCTCCCGAACTGCAGGGAAAACTGAAGCTTTCTTT	CASSSRTAGKTEAFF
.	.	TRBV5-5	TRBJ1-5	TGTGCCAGCAGCAAAGGGGGTATCGATCAGCCCCAGCATTTT	CASSKGGIDQPQHF
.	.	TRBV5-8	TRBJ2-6	TGTGCCAGCAGCATTATGTTTACCTCTGGGGCCAACGTCCTGACTTTC	CASSIMFTSGANVLTF
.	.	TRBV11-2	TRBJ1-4	TGTGCCAGCAGCTTAGAACAGAATGAAAAACTGTTTTTT	CASSLEQNEKLFF
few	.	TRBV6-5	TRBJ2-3	TGTGCCAGCTGTAAGGACACAGATACGCAGTATTTT	CASCKDTDTQYF
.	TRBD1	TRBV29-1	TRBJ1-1	TGCAGCGTTGAAGTCCCGGGACAGTACACTGAAGCTTTCTTT	CSVEVPGQYTEAFF
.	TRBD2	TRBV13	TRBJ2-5	TGTGCCAGCAGGAAGACTAGCGGGGGAGAGACCCAGTACTTC	CASRKTSGGETQYF
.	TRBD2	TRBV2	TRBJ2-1	TGTGCCAGCAGTCCCCGGACTAGCGGGATTGAGCAGTTCTTC	CASSPRTSGIEQFF
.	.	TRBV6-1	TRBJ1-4	TGTGCCAGCAGTGAAAAACACGGGGAGAATGAAAAACTGTTTTTT	CASSEKHGENEKLFF
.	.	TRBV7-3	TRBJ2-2	TGTGCCAGCAGCTCCTACCCGAGGGGCCAAGCGGGGAACACCGGGGAGCTGTTTTTT	CASSSYPRGQAGNTGELFF
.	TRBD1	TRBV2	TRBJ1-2	TGTGCCAGCAGACCTCAGGGGGCCGGTGGCTACACCTTC	CASRPQGAGGYTF
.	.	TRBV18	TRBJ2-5	TGTGCCAGCTCGAGAACCCCAGGATCCCAGGAGACCCAGTACTTC	CASSRTPGSQETQYF
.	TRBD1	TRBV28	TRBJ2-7	TGTGCCAGCAGTCCGGTGGCCGACAGGGGTTACGAGCAGTACTTC	CASSPVADRGYEQYF
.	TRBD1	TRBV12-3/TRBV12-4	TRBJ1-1	TGTGCCAGCAGGTGGACAGGGGGTACTGAAGCTTTCTTT	CASRWTGGTEAFF
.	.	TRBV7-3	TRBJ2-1	TGTGCCAGCAGCTCGGACCGGTTCAACAATGAGCAGTTCTTC	CASSSDRFNNEQFF